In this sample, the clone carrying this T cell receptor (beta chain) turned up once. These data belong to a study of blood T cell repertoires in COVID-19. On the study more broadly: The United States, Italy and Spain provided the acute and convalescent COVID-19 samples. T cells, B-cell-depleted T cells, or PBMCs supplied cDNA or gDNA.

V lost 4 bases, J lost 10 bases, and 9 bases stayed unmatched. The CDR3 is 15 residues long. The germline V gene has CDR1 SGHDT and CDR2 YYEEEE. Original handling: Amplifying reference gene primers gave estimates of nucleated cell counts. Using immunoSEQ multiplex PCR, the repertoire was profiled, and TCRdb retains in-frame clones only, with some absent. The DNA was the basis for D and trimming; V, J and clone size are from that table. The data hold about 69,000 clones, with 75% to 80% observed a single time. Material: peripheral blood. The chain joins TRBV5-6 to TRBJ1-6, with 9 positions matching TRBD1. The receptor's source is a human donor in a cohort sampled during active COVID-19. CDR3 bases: TGTGCCAGCAGCGGGGAGACAGGGGGTGGATCACCCCTCCACTTT. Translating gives CASSGETGGGSPLHF.